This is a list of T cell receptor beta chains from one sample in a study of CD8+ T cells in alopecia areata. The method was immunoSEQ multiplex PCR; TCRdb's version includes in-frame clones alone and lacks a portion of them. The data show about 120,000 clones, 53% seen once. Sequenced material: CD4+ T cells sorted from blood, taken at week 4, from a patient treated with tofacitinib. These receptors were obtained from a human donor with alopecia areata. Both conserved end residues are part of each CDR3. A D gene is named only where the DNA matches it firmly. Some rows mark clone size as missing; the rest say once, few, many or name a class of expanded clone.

cdr3_aa: CASSLAFPGALTDTQYF
cdr3_nt: TGTGCCAGCAGCTTAGCGTTTCCGGGGGCCCTCACAGATACGCAGTATTTT
v_call: TRBV7-2
j_call: TRBJ2-3
clone_size: -
d_call: -
cdr3_length: 17

cdr3_aa: CSVQGRSNTEAFF
cdr3_nt: TGCAGCGTTCAAGGACGGTCGAACACTGAAGCTTTCTTT
v_call: TRBV29-1
j_call: TRBJ1-1
clone_size: -
d_call: -
cdr3_length: 13

cdr3_aa: CASTITGAGYNEQFF
cdr3_nt: TGTGCCAGTACCATAACCGGAGCGGGATACAATGAGCAGTTCTTC
v_call: TRBV19
j_call: TRBJ2-1
clone_size: few
d_call: TRBD2
cdr3_length: 15

cdr3_aa: CASSLQTGGDTQYF
cdr3_nt: TGTGCCAGCAGTCTCCAAACCGGAGGCGATACGCAGTATTTT
v_call: TRBV2
j_call: TRBJ2-3
clone_size: -
d_call: -
cdr3_length: 14

cdr3_aa: CASRPGRATGELFF
cdr3_nt: TGTGCCAGCAGACCGGGACGGGCCACCGGGGAGCTGTTTTTT
v_call: TRBV9
j_call: TRBJ2-2
clone_size: -
d_call: -
cdr3_length: 14

cdr3_aa: CASSLAPPGPGETQYF
cdr3_nt: TGTGCCAGCAGCTTAGCGCCCCCGGGGCCTGGAGAGACCCAGTACTTC
v_call: TRBV11-2
j_call: TRBJ2-5
clone_size: -
d_call: -
cdr3_length: 16

cdr3_aa: CASSWSGVANTEAFF
cdr3_nt: TGCGCCAGCAGCTGGTCAGGGGTAGCGAACACTGAAGCTTTCTTT
v_call: TRBV5-1
j_call: TRBJ1-1
clone_size: -
d_call: -
cdr3_length: 15

cdr3_aa: CASSKTGNPYEQYF
cdr3_nt: TGTGCCAGCAGTAAGACAGGGAATCCCTACGAGCAGTACTTC
v_call: TRBV6-5
j_call: TRBJ2-7
clone_size: many
d_call: TRBD1
cdr3_length: 14

cdr3_aa: CASSLYGGRLGEQYF
cdr3_nt: TGTGCCAGCAGCTTGTACGGCGGGAGACTTGGGGAGCAGTACTTC
v_call: TRBV5-4
j_call: TRBJ2-7
clone_size: -
d_call: TRBD2
cdr3_length: 15

cdr3_aa: CASSFTSGGYNEQFF
cdr3_nt: TGTGCCAGCAGCTTCACTAGCGGGGGGTACAATGAGCAGTTCTTC
v_call: TRBV9
j_call: TRBJ2-1
clone_size: once
d_call: TRBD2
cdr3_length: 15

cdr3_aa: CASTRDRNTGELFF
cdr3_nt: TGTGCCAGCACGAGGGATCGAAACACCGGGGAGCTGTTTTTT
v_call: TRBV27
j_call: TRBJ2-2
clone_size: -
d_call: -
cdr3_length: 14

cdr3_aa: CASSQGGFETQYF
cdr3_nt: TGCGCCAGCAGCCAAGGCGGGTTCGAGACCCAGTACTTC
v_call: TRBV4-1
j_call: TRBJ2-5
clone_size: -
d_call: -
cdr3_length: 13

cdr3_aa: CASSEFMGGYTF
cdr3_nt: TGTGCCAGCAGTGAGTTCATGGGTGGCTACACCTTC
v_call: TRBV25-1
j_call: TRBJ1-2
clone_size: -
d_call: -
cdr3_length: 12

cdr3_aa: CASSVAGGQPQHF
cdr3_nt: TGTGCCAGCAGCGTAGCTGGAGGTCAGCCCCAGCATTTT
v_call: TRBV9
j_call: TRBJ1-5
clone_size: few
d_call: -
cdr3_length: 13

cdr3_aa: CASSITEAGYGYTF
cdr3_nt: TGCGCCAGCAGCATTACAGAAGCTGGCTATGGCTACACCTTC
v_call: TRBV5-1
j_call: TRBJ1-2
clone_size: once
d_call: -
cdr3_length: 14

cdr3_aa: CASKEGAKNIQYF
cdr3_nt: TGTGCCAGCAAGGAGGGAGCCAAAAACATTCAGTACTTC
v_call: TRBV2
j_call: TRBJ2-4
clone_size: few
d_call: -
cdr3_length: 13

cdr3_aa: CASSARSFVGELFF
cdr3_nt: TGTGCCAGTAGTGCGAGGTCCTTTGTCGGGGAGCTGTTTTTT
v_call: TRBV19
j_call: TRBJ2-2
clone_size: few
d_call: -
cdr3_length: 14

cdr3_aa: CASSLEVRDQPQHF
cdr3_nt: TGTGCCAGCAGCTTAGAGGTGAGGGATCAGCCCCAGCATTTT
v_call: TRBV7-8
j_call: TRBJ1-5
clone_size: -
d_call: -
cdr3_length: 14

cdr3_aa: CASSSRDRAGYEQYF
cdr3_nt: TGTGCCAGCAGCTCCCGGGACAGGGCAGGCTACGAGCAGTACTTC
v_call: TRBV7-9
j_call: TRBJ2-7
clone_size: -
d_call: TRBD1
cdr3_length: 15

cdr3_aa: CASSQQLSSYEQYF
cdr3_nt: TGCGCCAGCAGCCAACAGCTGAGCTCCTACGAGCAGTACTTC
v_call: TRBV4-1
j_call: TRBJ2-7
clone_size: -
d_call: -
cdr3_length: 14

cdr3_aa: CASSWDRRATGELFF
cdr3_nt: TGTGCCAGCAGCTGGGACCGTAGGGCCACCGGGGAGCTGTTTTTT
v_call: TRBV7-2
j_call: TRBJ2-2
clone_size: many
d_call: -
cdr3_length: 15

cdr3_aa: CASSPGTGRGEQYF
cdr3_nt: TGTGCCAGCAGTCCCGGGACAGGGAGAGGGGAGCAGTACTTC
v_call: TRBV6-1
j_call: TRBJ2-7
clone_size: -
d_call: TRBD1
cdr3_length: 14